This note documents a single TCR beta chain sequence. No antigen is known for it. The CDR3 consists of 13 residues. V was pared by 2 bases and J by 7 bases, with 9 bases between. Germline CDR1 is MGHRA and CDR2 is YSYEKL. The data are from a study of siplizumab effects on memory and regulatory T cells. Generated by immunoSEQ multiplex PCR, the TCRdb table keeps only in-frame clones and is missing some. The profile shows approximately 100,000 clones, over 90% of them singletons. Study-wide results and caveats: Naive T cells looked more diverse than memory cells, and they looked like major contributors to the alloresponse. In controls, around 25% of mappable alloreactive CD4+ clones were Treg-derived on average, versus 68.8% with siplizumab.

The chain has TRBV4-1 and TRBJ1-5; D not certain. The clonotype originates from a human donor in good health. Sequencing input: non-Treg CD4+ T cells sorted from blood. The DNA of the CDR3 is TGCGCCAGCAGCCAAAGGGAAGGGCAGCCCCAGCATTTT. It is translated as CASSQREGQPQHF.